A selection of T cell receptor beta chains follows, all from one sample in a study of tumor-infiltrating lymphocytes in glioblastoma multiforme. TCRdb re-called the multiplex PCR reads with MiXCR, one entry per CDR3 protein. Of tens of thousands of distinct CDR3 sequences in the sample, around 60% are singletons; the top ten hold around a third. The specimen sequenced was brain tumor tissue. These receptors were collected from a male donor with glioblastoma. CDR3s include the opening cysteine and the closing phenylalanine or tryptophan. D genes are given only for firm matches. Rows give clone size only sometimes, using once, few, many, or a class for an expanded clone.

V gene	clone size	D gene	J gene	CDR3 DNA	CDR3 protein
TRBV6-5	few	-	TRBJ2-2	TGTGCCAGCAGTTACGGTCAGCACACCGGGGAGCTGTTTTTT	CASSYGQHTGELFF
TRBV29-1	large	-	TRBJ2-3	TGCAGCGTTGAAGTTTCGCGGGGCGCGCAGTATTTT	CSVEVSRGAQYF
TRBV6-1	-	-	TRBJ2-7	TGTGCCAGCAGTGAAATCGGGGGAGGTCGCGAGCAGTACTTC	CASSEIGGGREQYF
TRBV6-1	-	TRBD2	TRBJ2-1	TGTGCCAGCAAACTACTAGCGGGAGACTACAATGAGCGGTTCTTC	CASKLLAGDYNERFF
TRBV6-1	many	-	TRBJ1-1	TGTGCCAGCAGCAGTAGGGCCACTGAAGCTTTCTTT	CASSSRATEAFF
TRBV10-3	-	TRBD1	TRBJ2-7	TGTGCCATCAGAAAGGGACAGGAGGGCTCCTACGAGCAGTACTTC	CAIRKGQEGSYEQYF
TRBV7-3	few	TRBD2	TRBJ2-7	TGTGTCAGCAGCTTGGGGGGGAGCAACGAGCAGTACTTC	CVSSLGGSNEQYF
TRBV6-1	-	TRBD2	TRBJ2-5	TGTGCCAGCAGTGAATGGAGCGGGAGTCGTGGAGAGACCCAGTACTTC	CASSEWSGSRGETQYF
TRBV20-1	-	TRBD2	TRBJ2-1	TGCAGTGCCGAATCGGGACTAGCGGGATCCTACAATGATCAGCTCTTC	CSAESGLAGSYNDQLF
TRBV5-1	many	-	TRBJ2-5	TGCGCCAGCAGCCCTAGCCTCGCAGAGACCCAGTACTTC	CASSPSLAETQYF
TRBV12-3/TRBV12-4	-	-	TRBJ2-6	TGTGCCAGCAGCCTCCGCAGGGCCGGGGCCAACGTCCTGACTTTC	CASSLRRAGANVLTF
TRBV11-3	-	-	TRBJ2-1	TGTGCCAGCAGCTTTGAGGGCTGGCCCTACAATGAGCAGTTCTTC	CASSFEGWPYNEQFF
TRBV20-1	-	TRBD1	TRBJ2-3	TGCAGTGCTAACTCGGCAGGGGGGCAGTATTTT	CSANSAGGQYF
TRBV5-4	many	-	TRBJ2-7	TGTGCCAGCAGCCCCGGACAGTCCTACGAGCAGTACTTC	CASSPGQSYEQYF
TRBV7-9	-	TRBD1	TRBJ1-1	TGTGCCGGCAGCCCTCGAGGGGGCTGGGACACTGAAGCTTTCTTT	CAGSPRGGWDTEAFF
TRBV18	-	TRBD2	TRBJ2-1	TGTGCCAGCTCAAGCGGGGTTGGAAGTGAGCAGTTCTTC	CASSSGVGSEQFF
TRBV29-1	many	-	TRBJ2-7	TGCAGCGGGGGCGGGGACCCTCCCTACGAGCAGTACTTC	CSGGGDPPYEQYF
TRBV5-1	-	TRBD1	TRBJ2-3	TGCGCCAGCAGCGTCGGAGGGACAGGGGGTTTCGGAGATACGCAGTATTTT	CASSVGGTGGFGDTQYF
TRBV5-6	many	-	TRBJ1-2	TGTGCCAGCAGTTTGGTGGGCAGCACCCGGACCTATGGCTACACCTTC	CASSLVGSTRTYGYTF
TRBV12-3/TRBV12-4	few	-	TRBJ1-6	TGTGCCAGCAGTTTCCTGGCAGGTAGTAATTCACCCCCCCACTTT	CASSFLAGSNSPPHF
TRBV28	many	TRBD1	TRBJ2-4	TGTGCCAGCAGTCAAGGACAGGCGAGTAGAAACATTCAGTACTTC	CASSQGQASRNIQYF
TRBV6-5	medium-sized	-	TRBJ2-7	TGTGCCAGCAGTTACTCCCTACAGCAGGCCCACGAGCAGTACTTC	CASSYSLQQAHEQYF
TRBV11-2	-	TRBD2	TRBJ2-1	TGTGCCAGCAGCTTAGGCGGGGGGGACAATGAGCGGTTCTTC	CASSLGGGDNERFF
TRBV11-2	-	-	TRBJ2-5	TGTGCCAGCTGGGGGTATTCCCAAGAGACCCAGTACTTC	CASWGYSQETQYF
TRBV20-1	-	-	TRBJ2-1	TGCCGTGCTAGCCCCGGGGAACTGATGGGTAACTATGAGCAGTTCTTC	CRASPGELMGNYEQFF
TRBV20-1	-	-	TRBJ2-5	TGCAGTACGAACAAGGGACAAGAGACACAGTACTTC	CSTNKGQETQYF
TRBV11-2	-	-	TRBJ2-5	TGTGCAAGCAGCTTAGATTTCGCGGGCTTGGCAGAGACCCAGTACTTC	CASSLDFAGLAETQYF
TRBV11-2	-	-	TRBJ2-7	TGTGCCAGCAGCTTAGGTTTAGGAGTCGACGAGCAGTACTTC	CASSLGLGVDEQYF
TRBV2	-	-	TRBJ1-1	TGTGCCGGCAGTGACAACTCGAACACTGATGCTTTCTTT	CAGSDNSNTDAFF
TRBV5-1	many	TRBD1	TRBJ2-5	TGCGCCAGCAGCTTGCAGGGGTCAGGGGGTCTGGAGACCCAGTACTTC	CASSLQGSGGLETQYF
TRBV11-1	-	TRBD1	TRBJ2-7	TGTGCCAGCAGGGGACAGGGGCGCGAGCCGTATTTC	CASRGQGREPYF
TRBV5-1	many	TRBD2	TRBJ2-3	TGCGCCAGCAGCTACGGACTAGCGGGACCAGATACGCAGTATTTT	CASSYGLAGPDTQYF
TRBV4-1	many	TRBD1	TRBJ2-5	TGCGCCAGCAGCCAAGACGGACAGGGGGCAAAGACCCAGTACTTC	CASSQDGQGAKTQYF
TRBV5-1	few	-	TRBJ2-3	TGCGCCAGCATTCGGGCCTCAGATACGCAGTATTTT	CASIRASDTQYF